This T cell receptor (beta chain) was identified during a study of Ad26.COV2.S vaccination and SARS-CoV-2 variants. Study-wide context: Donor joined the COV1001 Ad26.COV2.S trial arm.

The treatment denotes: about 20 received Ad26.COV2.S at low or high dose, single or two shots; roughly five received placebo; per-sample allocation not given. Sample collection was performed on day 63 after the first vaccine or placebo injection. This adult donor, from Boston, was 18-55 years old. Assay: immunoSEQ multiplex PCR; the TCRdb copy retains only in-frame clones and omits some. Of about 410,000 clones listed, around 92% are singletons. Germline loops: CDR1 SSHAT, CDR2 FNYEAQ (reference sequence). This CDR3 has 13 residues. Overall study results and limits: Post-vaccination spike-specific CD8+ and CD4+ T cell responses reportedly had substantial breadth.

On this clone: The antigen is not known. The junction does not match germline at one end; this may be a read error.

The sample consisted of peripheral blood, taken in a trial of Ad26.COV2.S vaccine versus placebo. The V and J genes are TRBV7-7 and TRBJ1-1; D ambiguous. The TCR sequence derives from a person aged 18 to 65 who received the Ad26.COV2.S COVID-19 vaccine or a placebo. The CDR3 spells CASSLEVNTEAFF. In DNA form, the CDR3 reads TGTGCTAGCAGCTTAGAGGTGAACACTGAAGCTTTCTTT. Variable domain in full (rest from reference TRBV7-7 and TRBJ1-1): GAGVSQSPRYKVTKRGQDVTLRCDPISSHATLYWYQQALGQGPEFLTYFNYEAQPDKSGLPSDRFSAERPEGSISTLTIQRTEQRDSAMYRCASSLEVNTEAFFGQGTRLTVV.